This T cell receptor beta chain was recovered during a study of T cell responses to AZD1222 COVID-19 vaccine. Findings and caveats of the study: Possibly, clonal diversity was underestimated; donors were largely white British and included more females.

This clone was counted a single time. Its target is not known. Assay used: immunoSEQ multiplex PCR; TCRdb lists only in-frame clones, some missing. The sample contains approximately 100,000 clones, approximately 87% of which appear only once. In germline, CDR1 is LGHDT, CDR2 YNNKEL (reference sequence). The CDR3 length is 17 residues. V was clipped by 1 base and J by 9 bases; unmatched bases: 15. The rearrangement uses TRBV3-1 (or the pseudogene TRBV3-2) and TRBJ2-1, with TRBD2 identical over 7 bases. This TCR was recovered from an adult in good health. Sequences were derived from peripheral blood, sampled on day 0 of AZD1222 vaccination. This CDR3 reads CASSQGKREVRLGEQFF. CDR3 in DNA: TGTGCCAGCAGCCAAGGCAAACGGGAGGTACGGCTTGGTGAGCAGTTCTTC.